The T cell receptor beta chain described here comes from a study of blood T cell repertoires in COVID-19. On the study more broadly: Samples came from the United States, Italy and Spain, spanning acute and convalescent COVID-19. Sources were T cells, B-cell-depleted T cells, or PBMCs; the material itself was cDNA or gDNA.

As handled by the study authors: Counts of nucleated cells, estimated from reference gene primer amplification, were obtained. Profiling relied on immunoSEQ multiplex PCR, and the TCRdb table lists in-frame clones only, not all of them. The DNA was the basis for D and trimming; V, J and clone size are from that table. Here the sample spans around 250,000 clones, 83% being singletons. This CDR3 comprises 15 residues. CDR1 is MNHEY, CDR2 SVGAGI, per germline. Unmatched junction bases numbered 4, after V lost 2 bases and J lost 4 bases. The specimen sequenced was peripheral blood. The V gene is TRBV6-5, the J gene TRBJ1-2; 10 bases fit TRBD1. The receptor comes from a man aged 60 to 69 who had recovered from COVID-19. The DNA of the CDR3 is TGTGCCAGCAGTTACCCGACAGGGGGCAGCTATGGCTACACCTTC. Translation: CASSYPTGGSYGYTF.